What follows is one T cell receptor (beta chain) and its context. Its target is unknown. This entry comes from a study of vaccination effects on CD4 cells after COVID-19. The assay was immunoSEQ multiplex PCR, and TCRdb's table has in-frame clones only and misses some. The sample lists 50,000 to 60,000 clones, around 67% occurring once. Germline V CDR1 and CDR2: GTSNPN, SVGIG (reference sequence). This CDR3 comprises 13 residues. Trimming removed 2 bases from V and 3 bases from J, with 9 bases in between. Prior to sequencing, the ViraFEST assay stimulated PBMC with viral peptide pools, which expanded the antigen-specific CD4+ T cells. Cells that had been cultured for 10 days were the source of isolated CD4+ T cells. Vaccine recipients had no previous SARS-CoV-2 infection; their nucleocapsid antibodies were negative.

The TCR comes from a human donor who received a COVID-19 vaccine. The chain recombines TRBV30 with TRBJ2-3, with D uncertain. Sequences were derived from CD4+ T cells from PBMCs cultured with SARS-CoV-2 spike peptides, sampled before COVID-19 vaccination. CDR3 residues: CAWSRWGTDTQYF. The CDR3 DNA follows: TGTGCCTGGAGTAGGTGGGGAACAGATACGCAGTATTTT. Looking up the rest from reference TRBV30 and TRBJ2-3 gives the full variable domain: SQTIHQWPATLVQPVGSPLSLECTVEGTSNPNLYWYRQAAGRGLQLLFYSVGIGQISSEVPQNLSASRPQDRQFILSSKKLLLSDSGFYLCAWSRWGTDTQYFGPGTRLTVL.